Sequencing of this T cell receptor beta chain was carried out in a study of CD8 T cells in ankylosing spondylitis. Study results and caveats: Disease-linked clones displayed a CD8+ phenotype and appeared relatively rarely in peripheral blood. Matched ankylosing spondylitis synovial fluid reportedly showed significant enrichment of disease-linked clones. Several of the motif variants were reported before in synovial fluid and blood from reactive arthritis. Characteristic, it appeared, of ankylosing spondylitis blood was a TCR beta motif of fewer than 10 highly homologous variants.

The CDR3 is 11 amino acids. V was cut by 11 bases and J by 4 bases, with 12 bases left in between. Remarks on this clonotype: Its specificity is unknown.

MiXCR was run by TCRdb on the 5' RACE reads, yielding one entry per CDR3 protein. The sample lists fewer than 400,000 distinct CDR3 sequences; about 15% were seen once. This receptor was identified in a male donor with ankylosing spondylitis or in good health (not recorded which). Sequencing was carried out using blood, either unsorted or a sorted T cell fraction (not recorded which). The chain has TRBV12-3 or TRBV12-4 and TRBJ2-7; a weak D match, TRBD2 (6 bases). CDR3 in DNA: TGTGCCGTCGGGGGAATTTACGAGCAGTACTTC. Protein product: CAVGGIYEQYF.